This TCR beta chain was sequenced during a study of breast tumors, draining lymph nodes, adjacent tissues. Study-level results: Compared with lymph nodes, tumors were less diverse; compared with nontumor tissue, more. Luminal-like breast cancer showed significantly higher tumor–nontumor repertoire similarity than basal-like.

Worth noting for this clonotype: Antigen: not known.

TCRdb analysed the multiplex PCR reads with MiXCR anew, one entry per CDR3 protein. The sample lists more than 10,000 distinct CDR3 sequences, 55% to 75% occurring once. Looked up from germline, CDR1 is KGHDR and CDR2 is SFDVKD. Trimming shortened V by 4 bases and J by 2 bases, and 14 bases separated the two germline ends. The CDR3 consists of 15 residues. The chain combines TRBV24-1 with TRBJ2-7; D may be TRBD2 (5 bases). Sample: tumor-adjacent breast tissue. The receptor comes from a female donor with breast cancer. Some clones in this sample may be carry-over from other donors' samples. The CDR3 DNA reads as TGTGCCACCAGTGACCCTGTGAGGGCCCCCTACGAGCAGTACTTC. Translating it yields CATSDPVRAPYEQYF.